This TCR beta chain emerged from a study of blood T cell repertoires in COVID-19. Turning to the study itself: Samples representing acute and convalescent COVID-19 were sourced from the United States, Italy and Spain.

TCRdb's table, derived via immunoSEQ multiplex PCR, lists solely in-frame clones and lacks some. The sample carries 200,000 to 250,000 clones, about 89% recorded once. Adults between roughly 18 and 95 years of age took part from 24 US areas. Participant-reported clinical history was the basis for cohort assignment. Two negative PCRs, clearance, or symptom resolution characterized the recovered Cohort 3 donors. V trimming: 5 bases; J trimming: 6 bases; junction bases outside the gene matches: 7. CDR3 size: 14 residues. Germline-derived CDR1 and CDR2 are LNHNV and YYDKDF (reference sequence). The receptor comes from a woman in her twenties or thirties who had recovered from COVID-19. Material: PBMCs or T cells enriched from blood (not recorded which). The chain has TRBV15 and TRBJ2-3, with 8 nucleotides matching TRBD2. CDR3 sequence: CATSLTLAGDTQYF. CDR3 in DNA: TGTGCCACCAGCCTAACCCTAGCGGGTGATACGCAGTATTTT.